The sequence of this T cell receptor (beta chain) was determined in a study of blood T cells in healthy people across ages. The CDR3 totals 17 residues. From germline, CDR1 is LGHNA and CDR2 YSLEER. The V and J ends lost 4 bases and 3 bases respectively, with 21 bases between them. A second PCR of about 6 to 11 cycles used a sample-barcoded 5' primer and a J-beta primer mix. TCRdb re-called the 5' RACE reads through MiXCR, storing one row per CDR3 protein. The sample holds more than 500,000 distinct CDR3 sequences, 27% seen once. Material for sequencing was blood. This rearrangement joins TRBV4-3 to TRBJ2-5, with D perhaps TRBD1 or TRBD2 (5 bases each). This TCR came from a woman aged 70-85 years in good health. The CDR3, as DNA: TGCGCCAGCAGCCCCAAAACCAGCCGGGACGTAGAAGAGACCCAGTACTTC. Residues: CASSPKTSRDVEETQYF.